This T cell receptor beta chain comes out of a study of CXCR3-negative and CXCR3-positive naive CD8 T cells. Notes on the study in general: For naive cells, CXCR3-negative and CXCR3-positive subsets had similar TRBV-TRBJ usage; for memory cells, usage differed. For CXCR3-positive naive cells, TRB CDR3s were more hydrophobic than those of CXCR3-negative naive cells.

Libraries were UMI-labeled 5' RACE TRB cDNA. TCRdb reworked the 5' RACE reads into one entry per CDR3 protein, no DNA. The specimen's table records 130,000 to 150,000 distinct CDR3 sequences. Of note for this clonotype: What it recognizes is unknown.

With 250,000 to 350,000 cells each, the CD8+ T cell subsets were individually sorted in triplicate. This CDR3 is 15 amino acids long. Looked up from germline, CDR1 is SGHDN and CDR2 is FVKESK. The V and J genes are TRBV14 and TRBJ2-7. The clonotype comes from a human donor in good health. Some clones in this sample may be carry-over from other donors' samples. Sample: naive CXCR3+ CD8+ T cells from blood. Subset given: CD45RO-CCR7+CD27+CD95- naive CD8+ T cells expressing CXCR3 (TNR3+). This CDR3 is CASSQDSASSYEQYF.